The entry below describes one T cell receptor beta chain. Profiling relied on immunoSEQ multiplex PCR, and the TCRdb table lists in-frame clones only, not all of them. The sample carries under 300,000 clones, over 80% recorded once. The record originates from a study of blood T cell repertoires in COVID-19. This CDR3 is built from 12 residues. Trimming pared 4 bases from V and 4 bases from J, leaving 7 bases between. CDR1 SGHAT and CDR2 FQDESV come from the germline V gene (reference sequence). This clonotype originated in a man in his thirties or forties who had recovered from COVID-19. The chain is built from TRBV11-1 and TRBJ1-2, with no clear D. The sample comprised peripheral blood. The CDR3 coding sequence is TGTGCCAGCAGCTCCGAGAGCTATGGCTACACCTTC. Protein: CASSSESYGYTF.